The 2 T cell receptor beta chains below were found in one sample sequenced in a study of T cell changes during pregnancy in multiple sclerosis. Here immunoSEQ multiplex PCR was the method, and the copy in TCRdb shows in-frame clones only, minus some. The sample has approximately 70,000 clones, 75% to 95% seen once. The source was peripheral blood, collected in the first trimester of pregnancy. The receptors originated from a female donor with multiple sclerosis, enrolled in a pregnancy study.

The CDR3: CASSSQTNQPQHF. The CDR3 region has the DNA TGTGCCAGTAGCTCACAGACCAATCAGCCCCAGCATTTT. This sequence joins TRBV19 and TRBJ1-5; D unresolved. The CDR3 is 13 residues long. The germline gives CDR1 LNHDA, CDR2 SQIVND (reference sequence). V lost 6 bases and J 3 bases, leaving 9 bases between the germline ends. Full variable domain (remainder filled in from reference TRBV19 and TRBJ1-5): DGGITQSPKYLFRKEGQNVTLSCEQNLNHDAMYWYRQDPGQGLRLIYYSQIVNDFQKGDIAEGYSVSREKKESFPLTVTSAQKNPTAFYLCASSSQTNQPQHFGDGTRLSIL.

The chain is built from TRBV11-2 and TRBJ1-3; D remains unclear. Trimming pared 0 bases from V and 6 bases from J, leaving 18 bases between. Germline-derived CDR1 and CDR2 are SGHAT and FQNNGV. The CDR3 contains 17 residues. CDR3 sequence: CASSLDEGRSIANTIYF. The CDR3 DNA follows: TGTGCCAGCAGCTTAGACGAGGGTAGGAGTATCGCAAACACCATATATTTT. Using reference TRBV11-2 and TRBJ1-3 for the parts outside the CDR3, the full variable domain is EAGVAQSPRYKIIEKRQSVAFWCNPISGHATLYWYQQILGQGPKLLIQFQNNGVVDDSQLPKDRFSAERLKGVDSTLKIQPAKLEDSAVYLCASSLDEGRSIANTIYFGEGSWLTVV.